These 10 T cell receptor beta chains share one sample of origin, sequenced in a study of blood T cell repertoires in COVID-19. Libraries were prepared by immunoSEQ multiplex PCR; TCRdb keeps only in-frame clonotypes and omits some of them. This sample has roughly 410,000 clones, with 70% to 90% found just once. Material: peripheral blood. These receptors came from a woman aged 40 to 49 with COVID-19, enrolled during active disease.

For the CDR3, the DNA is TGCAGCGCCCAAGGGACAGGCCGCATCGCCGATGGCTACACCTTC. Translation gives CSAQGTGRIADGYTF. The V gene is TRBV29-1, the J gene TRBJ1-2; 8 nucleotides match TRBD1. Unmatched junction bases numbered 16, after V lost 7 bases and J lost 6 bases. The CDR3 has 15 amino acids. Germline V CDR1 and CDR2: SQVTM, ANQGSEA.

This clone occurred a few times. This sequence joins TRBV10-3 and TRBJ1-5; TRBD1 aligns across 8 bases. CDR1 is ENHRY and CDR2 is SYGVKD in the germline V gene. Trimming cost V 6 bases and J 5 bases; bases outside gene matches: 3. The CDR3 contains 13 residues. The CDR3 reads CAISGQGDQPQHF. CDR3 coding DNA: TGTGCCATCAGCGGACAGGGTGATCAGCCCCAGCATTTT.

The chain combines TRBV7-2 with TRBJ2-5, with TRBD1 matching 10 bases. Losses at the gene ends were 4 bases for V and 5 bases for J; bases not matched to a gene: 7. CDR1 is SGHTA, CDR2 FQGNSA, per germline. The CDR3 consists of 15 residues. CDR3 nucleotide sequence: TGTGCCAGCAGCTGGGGACAGGGGCGAGGGGAGACCCAGTACTTC. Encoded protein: CASSWGQGRGETQYF.

The CDR3 here is CASSSVVGGGGGYTF. The DNA of the CDR3 is TGTGCCAGCAGCTCCGTAGTTGGAGGGGGCGGTGGCTACACCTTC. The V call is TRBV7-9, the J call TRBJ1-2, with 7 bases aligning to TRBD1. The CDR3 is 15 residues long. V was pared by 4 bases and J by 7 bases, with 12 bases of the junction left unmatched. CDR1 and CDR2 (germline): SEHNR, FQNEAQ (reference sequence).

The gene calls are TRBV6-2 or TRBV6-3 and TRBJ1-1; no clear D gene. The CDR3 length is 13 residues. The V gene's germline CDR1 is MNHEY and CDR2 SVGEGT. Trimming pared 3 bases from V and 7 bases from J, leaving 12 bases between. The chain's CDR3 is CASSYYDTFEAFF. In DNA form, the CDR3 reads TGTGCCAGCAGTTATTACGACACCTTTGAAGCTTTCTTT.

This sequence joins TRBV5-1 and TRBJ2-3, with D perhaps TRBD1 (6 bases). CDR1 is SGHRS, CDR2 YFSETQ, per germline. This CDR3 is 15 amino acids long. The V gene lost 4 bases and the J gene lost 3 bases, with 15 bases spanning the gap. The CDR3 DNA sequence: TGCGCCAGCAGCCCCACAGGGAAACCTACAGATACGCAGTATTTT. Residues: CASSPTGKPTDTQYF.

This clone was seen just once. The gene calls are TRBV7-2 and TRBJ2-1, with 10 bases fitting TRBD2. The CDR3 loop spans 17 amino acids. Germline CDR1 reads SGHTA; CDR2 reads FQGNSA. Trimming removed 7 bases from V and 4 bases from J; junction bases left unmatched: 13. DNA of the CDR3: TGTGCCAGCATTCCCGTGGGTAGCGGGGGGCTTTACAATGAGCAGTTCTTC. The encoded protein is CASIPVGSGGLYNEQFF.

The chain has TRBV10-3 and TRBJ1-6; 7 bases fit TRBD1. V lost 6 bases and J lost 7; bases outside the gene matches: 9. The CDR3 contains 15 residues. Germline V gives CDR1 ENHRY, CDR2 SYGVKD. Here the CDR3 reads CAIRGTVWENSPLHF. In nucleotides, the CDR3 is TGTGCCATCAGGGGGACAGTATGGGAAAATTCACCCCTCCACTTT.

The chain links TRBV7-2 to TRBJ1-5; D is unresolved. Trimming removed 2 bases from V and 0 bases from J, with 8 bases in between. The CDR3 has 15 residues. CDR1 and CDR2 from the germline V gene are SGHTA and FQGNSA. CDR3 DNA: TGTGCCAGCAGCTTAACTATCGATAGCAATCAGCCCCAGCATTTT. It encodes CASSLTIDSNQPQHF.

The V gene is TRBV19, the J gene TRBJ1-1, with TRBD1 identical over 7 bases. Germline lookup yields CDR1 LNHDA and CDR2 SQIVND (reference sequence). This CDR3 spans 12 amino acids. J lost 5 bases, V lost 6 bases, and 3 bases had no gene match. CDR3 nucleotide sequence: TGTGCCAGTAGCCACAGGGGAACTGAAGCTTTCTTT. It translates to CASSHRGTEAFF.